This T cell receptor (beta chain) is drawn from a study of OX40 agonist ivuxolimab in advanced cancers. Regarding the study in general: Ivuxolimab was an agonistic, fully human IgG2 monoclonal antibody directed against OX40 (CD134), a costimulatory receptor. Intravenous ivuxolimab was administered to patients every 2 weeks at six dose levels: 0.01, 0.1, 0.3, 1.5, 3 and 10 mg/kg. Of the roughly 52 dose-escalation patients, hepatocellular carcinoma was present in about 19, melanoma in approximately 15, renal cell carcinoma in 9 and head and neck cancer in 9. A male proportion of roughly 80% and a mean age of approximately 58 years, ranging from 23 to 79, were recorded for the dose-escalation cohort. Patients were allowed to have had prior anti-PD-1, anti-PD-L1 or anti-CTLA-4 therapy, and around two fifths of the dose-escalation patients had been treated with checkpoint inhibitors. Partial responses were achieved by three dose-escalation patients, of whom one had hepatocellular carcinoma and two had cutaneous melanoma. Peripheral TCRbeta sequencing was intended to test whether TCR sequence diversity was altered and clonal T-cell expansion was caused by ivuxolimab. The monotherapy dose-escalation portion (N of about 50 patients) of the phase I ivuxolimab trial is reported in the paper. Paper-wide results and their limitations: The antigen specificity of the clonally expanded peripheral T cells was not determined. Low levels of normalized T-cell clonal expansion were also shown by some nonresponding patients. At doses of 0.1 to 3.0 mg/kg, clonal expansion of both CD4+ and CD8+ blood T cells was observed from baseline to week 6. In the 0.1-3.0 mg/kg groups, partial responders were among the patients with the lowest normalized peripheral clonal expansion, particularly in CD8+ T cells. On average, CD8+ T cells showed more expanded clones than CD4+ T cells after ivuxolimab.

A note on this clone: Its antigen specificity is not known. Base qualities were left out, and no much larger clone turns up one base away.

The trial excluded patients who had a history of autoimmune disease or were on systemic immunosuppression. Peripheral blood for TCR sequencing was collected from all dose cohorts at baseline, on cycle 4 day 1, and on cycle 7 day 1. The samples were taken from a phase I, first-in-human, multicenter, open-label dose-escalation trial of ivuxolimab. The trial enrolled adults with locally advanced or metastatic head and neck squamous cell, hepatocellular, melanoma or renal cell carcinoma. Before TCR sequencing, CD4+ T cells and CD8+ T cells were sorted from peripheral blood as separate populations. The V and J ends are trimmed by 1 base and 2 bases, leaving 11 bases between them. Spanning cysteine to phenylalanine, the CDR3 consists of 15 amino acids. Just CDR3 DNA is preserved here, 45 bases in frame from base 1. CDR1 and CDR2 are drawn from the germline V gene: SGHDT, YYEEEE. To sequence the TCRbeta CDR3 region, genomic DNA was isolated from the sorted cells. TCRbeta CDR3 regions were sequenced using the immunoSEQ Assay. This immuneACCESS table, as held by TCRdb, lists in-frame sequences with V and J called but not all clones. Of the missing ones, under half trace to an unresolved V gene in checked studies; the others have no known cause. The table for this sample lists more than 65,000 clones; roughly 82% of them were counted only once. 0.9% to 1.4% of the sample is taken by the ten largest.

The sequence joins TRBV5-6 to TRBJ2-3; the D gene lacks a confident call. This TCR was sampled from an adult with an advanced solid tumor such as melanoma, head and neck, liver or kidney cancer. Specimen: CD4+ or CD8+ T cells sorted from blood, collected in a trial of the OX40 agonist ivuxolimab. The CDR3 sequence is CASSLLGRNTDTQYF. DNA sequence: TGTGCCAGCAGCTTGTTAGGCAGAAACACAGATACGCAGTATTTT.